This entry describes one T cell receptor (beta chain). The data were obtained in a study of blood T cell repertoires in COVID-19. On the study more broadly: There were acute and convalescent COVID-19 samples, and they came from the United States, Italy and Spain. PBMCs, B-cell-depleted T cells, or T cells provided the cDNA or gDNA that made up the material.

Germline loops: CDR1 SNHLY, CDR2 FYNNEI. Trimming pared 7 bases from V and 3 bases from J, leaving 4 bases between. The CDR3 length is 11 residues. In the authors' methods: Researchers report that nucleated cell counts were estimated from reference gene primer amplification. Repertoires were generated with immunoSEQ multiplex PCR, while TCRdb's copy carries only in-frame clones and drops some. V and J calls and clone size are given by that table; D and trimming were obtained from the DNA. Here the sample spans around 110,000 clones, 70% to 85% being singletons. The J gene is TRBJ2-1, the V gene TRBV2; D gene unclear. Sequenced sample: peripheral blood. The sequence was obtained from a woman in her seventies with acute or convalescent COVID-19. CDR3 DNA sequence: TGTGCCAGCACAGGCTACAATGAGCAGTTCTTC. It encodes CASTGYNEQFF.